Shown below are 30 T cell receptor beta chains from a single sample sequenced in a study of PD-1 blockade in classical Hodgkin lymphoma. Time point reported: cycle 4 day 1 (C4D1), after more than 5 weeks of nivolumab. Brentuximab vedotin exposure varied, and every patient relapsed after autologous stem cell transplantation. The assay was immunoSEQ multiplex PCR, and TCRdb's table has in-frame clones only and misses some. This table has about 44,000 clones, 66% appearing once. This material consisted of peripheral blood mononuclear cells (PBMCs), taken before the fourth cycle of nivolumab. These TCRs come from a human donor with classical Hodgkin lymphoma.

In DNA, the CDR3 is TGTGCCAGCAGCCCCGGACCCTCCTACGAGCAGTACTTC. Translation gives CASSPGPSYEQYF. The chain joins TRBV6-5 to TRBJ2-7; D remains unclear. Germline V gene data show CDR1 as MNHEY and CDR2 as SVGAGI. V was cut by 6 bases and J by 0 bases, with 9 bases left in between. The CDR3 is 13 residues long.

The gene calls are TRBV21-1 and TRBJ2-5; the table's D call, TRBD2, has no DNA check behind it. TRBV21-1 is designated a pseudogene. The CDR3 covers 14 residues. CDR3 region: CASSKTTPGETQYF. As DNA, the CDR3 is TGTGCCAGCAGCAAAACGACTCCCGGAGAGACCCAGTACTTC.

This clone has just one count. J is TRBJ2-5 and V is TRBV9; maybe TRBD2 (6 bases). Germline V CDR1 and CDR2: SGDLS, YYNGEE. CDR3 length: 14 residues. Trimming took off 0 bases at V and 5 bases at J, with 11 bases between the two ends. DNA of the CDR3: TGTGCCAGCAGCGTAGCCCCAGGGAGGGAGACCCAGTACTTC. This translates into CASSVAPGRETQYF.

J is TRBJ2-6 and V is TRBV6-5; no reliable D call. The CDR3 runs to 13 residues. V lost 0 bases and J 3 bases, leaving 0 bases between the germline ends. Germline assignment: CDR1 MNHEY and CDR2 SVGAGI. The CDR3 spells CASSYSGANVLTF. The CDR3 nucleotides are TGTGCCAGCAGTTACTCTGGGGCCAACGTCCTGACTTTC.

This sequence joins TRBV7-2 and TRBJ1-5, with D tentatively TRBD1 (6 bases). Germline CDR1 SGHTA, CDR2 FQGNSA. The length of the CDR3 is 15 residues. The V and J ends lost 1 base and 2 bases respectively, with 9 bases between them. The CDR3 coding sequence is TGTGCCAGCAGCTTAGTGGGGGCTGGCAATCAGCCCCAGCATTTT. This codes for CASSLVGAGNQPQHF. Full variable domain (rest looked up from reference TRBV7-2 and TRBJ1-5): GAGVSQSPSNKVTEKGKDVELRCDPISGHTALYWYRQSLGQGLEFLIYFQGNSAPDKSGLPSDRFSAERTGGSVSTLTIQRTQQEDSAVYLCASSLVGAGNQPQHFGDGTRLSIL.

The chain recombines TRBV29-1 with TRBJ2-3; TRBD2 aligns across 12 bases. Germline CDR1 reads SQVTM; CDR2 reads ANQGSEA. The V segment lost 8 bases and the J segment 2 bases; nucleotides outside the gene matches: 8. The CDR3 is made up of 15 amino acids. The CDR3 loop is CSFGGTSGSTDTQYF. The DNA for the CDR3 is TGCAGCTTCGGGGGGACTAGCGGGTCCACAGATACGCAGTATTTT.

The chain joins TRBV5-1 to TRBJ2-2, with TRBD2 as a possible D gene (6 bases). The germline V and J ends were trimmed by 5 bases and 0 bases, with 11 bases remaining between them. Germline V gene data show CDR1 as SGHRS and CDR2 as YFSETQ. The CDR3 extends over 15 amino acids. The CDR3, as DNA: TGCGCCAGCAGGGGAGGCAGTGCGAACACCGGGGAGCTGTTTTTT. Translated: CASRGGSANTGELFF.

The rearrangement links TRBV27 to TRBJ2-7, with TRBD2 identical over 8 bases. The CDR3 has 12 residues. Germline V gene sequence: CDR1 MNHEY, CDR2 SMNVEV (reference sequence). Trimming cost V 9 bases and J 4 bases; bases outside gene matches: 5. The CDR3 loop is CARKRERYEQYF. CDR3 sequence (DNA): TGTGCCAGAAAGCGGGAGAGGTACGAGCAGTACTTC.

V is TRBV5-8 and J is TRBJ2-7; tentatively, D is TRBD1 or TRBD2 (6 bases each). The germline V and J ends were trimmed by 2 bases and 3 bases, with 15 bases remaining between them. CDR1 SGHTS and CDR2 YDEGEE come from the germline V gene. The CDR3 consists of 15 residues. The CDR3 reads CASSFPAGGIYEQYF. The CDR3 DNA follows: TGTGCCAGCAGCTTTCCCGCCGGGGGCATCTACGAGCAGTACTTC.

The chain employs TRBV28 and TRBJ1-3, with D unclear. The CDR3 is 12 residues long. The germline V gene encodes CDR1 MDHEN and CDR2 SYDVKM. Trimming cost V 3 bases and J 0 bases, with 0 bases left between them. CDR3 in DNA: TGTGCCAGCAGTTTCTCTGGAAACACCATATATTTT. Translated: CASSFSGNTIYF.

This clone was recorded only once. V gene TRBV18 combines with J gene TRBJ2-4; TRBD1 matches 8 bases. Germline CDR1 is KGHSH and CDR2 is LQKENI. The CDR3 contains 15 residues. Trimming cost V 6 bases and J 3 bases; bases outside gene matches: 7. The CDR3 nucleotides read TGTGCCAGCTCGCTGGACAGGGCCATCAAAAACATTCAGTACTTC. This translates into CASSLDRAIKNIQYF. Looking up the rest from reference TRBV18 and TRBJ2-4 gives the full variable domain: NAGVMQNPRHLVRRRGQEARLRCSPMKGHSHVYWYRQLPEEGLKFMVYLQKENIIDESGMPKERFSAEFPKEGPSILRIQQVVRGDSAAYFCASSLDRAIKNIQYFGAGTRLSVL.

The V gene is TRBV6-6, the J gene TRBJ1-2, with D uncertain. The CDR3 sequence is 15 residues long. Per the germline V gene, CDR1 is MNHNY and CDR2 is SVGAGI (reference sequence). The V gene lost 6 bases and the J gene lost 4 bases, with 18 bases spanning the gap. The CDR3 is CASSRLEAPFYGYTF. In nucleotides, the CDR3 is TGTGCCAGCAGCCGCCTGGAGGCGCCCTTCTATGGCTACACCTTC.

The rearrangement links TRBV6-5 to TRBJ1-3; D unresolved. The V gene's germline CDR1 is MNHEY and CDR2 SVGAGI. Trimming stripped 5 bases from V and 4 bases from J, with 15 bases between. CDR3 length: 15 amino acids. The CDR3 region has the DNA TGTGCCAGCAGTGCTGGACTCCCCAGAGGAAACACCATATATTTT. This gives the protein CASSAGLPRGNTIYF.

The genes are TRBV5-4 and TRBJ1-4; D is undetermined. The germline V gene encodes CDR1 SGHNT and CDR2 YYREEE (reference sequence). The V and J ends lost 4 bases and 5 bases respectively, with 9 bases between them. The CDR3 contains 13 residues. The CDR3 loop reads CASSPDSNEKLFF. In DNA, the CDR3 is TGTGCCAGCAGCCCCGATTCGAATGAAAAACTGTTTTTT.

This rearrangement joins TRBV7-9 to TRBJ1-2; D remains unclear. The V gene's germline CDR1 is SEHNR and CDR2 FQNEAQ (reference sequence). There are 13 residues in the CDR3. V lost 2 bases to trimming and J lost 3 bases, with 7 bases between them. CDR3 sequence reads: CASSLNTDYGYTF. The CDR3, as DNA: TGTGCCAGCAGCTTAAACACGGACTATGGCTACACCTTC.

This clone was seen at least ten times. The chain employs TRBV6-6 and TRBJ1-1; D possibly corresponds to TRBD1 (6 bases). Trimming pared 0 bases from V and 1 base from J, leaving 9 bases between. The germline CDR1 and CDR2 sequences are MNHNY and SVGAGI (reference sequence). The CDR3 covers 15 residues. The CDR3 sequence: CASSYSPGQNTEAFF. CDR3 coding DNA: TGTGCCAGCAGTTACTCCCCGGGACAGAACACTGAAGCTTTCTTT.

In its sample, this clone is medium-sized (0.01 to 0.1%). J is TRBJ1-3 and V is TRBV6-5, with no clear D. Germline loops: CDR1 MNHEY, CDR2 SVGAGI. This CDR3 is built from 15 residues. V was trimmed by 6 bases and J by 0 bases, leaving 12 bases between them. The DNA for the CDR3 is TGTGCCAGCAGGGTCGGACGGGACTCTGGAAACACCATATATTTT. Encoded protein: CASRVGRDSGNTIYF.

V and J are TRBV4-1 and TRBJ1-6; D is unclear. Germline V CDR1 and CDR2: MGHRA, YSYEKL. The CDR3 extends over 15 amino acids. Trimming removed 1 base at V and 0 bases at J, with 4 bases between. The CDR3 sequence: CASSQVGSYNSPLHF. CDR3 nucleotide sequence: TGCGCCAGCAGCCAAGTTGGCTCCTATAATTCACCCCTCCACTTT.

In this sample, this clone turned up a few times. V is TRBV15 and J is TRBJ1-3, with D tentatively TRBD1 (6 bases). Germline values: CDR1 LNHNV, CDR2 YYDKDF (reference sequence). The ends were cut back, 5 bases at V and 1 base at J, with 12 bases in the middle. The CDR3 is 15 residues long. The DNA for the CDR3 is TGTGCCACCAGCTTGAGGGGGGGTTCTGGAAACACCATATATTTT. It codes for CATSLRGGSGNTIYF. The variable domain in full, completed from reference TRBV15 and TRBJ1-3, reads DAMVIQNPRYQVTQFGKPVTLSCSQTLNHNVMYWYQQKSSQAPKLLFHYYDKDFNNEADTPDNFQSRRPNTSFCFLDIRSPGLGDTAMYLCATSLRGGSGNTIYFGEGSWLTVV.

J is TRBJ2-2 and V is TRBV10-3; unclear D gene. The germline V gene has CDR1 ENHRY and CDR2 SYGVKD. V was pared by 7 bases and J by 4 bases, with 7 bases between. The CDR3 is 12 amino acids. The CDR3 loop is CAIKRVTGELFF. Here the CDR3 DNA reads TGTGCCATCAAACGGGTCACCGGGGAGCTGTTTTTT.

CDR3 sequence (DNA): TGTGCCAGCAGCTTAGAGGGGGCCGGGATCCCCCAGCATTTT. Translation gives CASSLEGAGIPQHF. This rearrangement joins TRBV7-2 to TRBJ1-5; 7 nucleotides align to TRBD1. Unmatched junction bases numbered 7, after V lost 1 base and J lost 10 bases. There are 14 residues in the CDR3. Germline V gene data show CDR1 as SGHTA and CDR2 as FQGNSA.

The chain is built from TRBV9 and TRBJ1-6; TRBD1 is a possible D gene (5 bases). V was cut by 0 bases and J by 5 bases, with 9 bases left in between. The germline V gene has CDR1 SGDLS and CDR2 YYNGEE. This CDR3 is built from 15 residues. The CDR3 coding sequence is TGTGCCAGCAGCGTAGGCAACAGGAATAATTCACCCCTCCACTTT. It yields the protein CASSVGNRNNSPLHF.

This clone occurred a few times. V is TRBV27 and J is TRBJ2-3; perhaps TRBD2 as D (6 bases). Germline V lookup: CDR1 MNHEY, CDR2 SMNVEV (reference sequence). The length of the CDR3 is 15 residues. Trimming cost V 6 bases and J 1 base, with 14 bases left between them. Here the CDR3 DNA reads TGTGCCAGCAGCCCGGAGGGCAGGGGCACAGATACGCAGTATTTT. This sequence encodes CASSPEGRGTDTQYF.

The genes are TRBV2 and TRBJ1-2; no clear D. The CDR3 consists of 12 residues. V lost 2 bases and J 6 bases, leaving 7 bases between the germline ends. From germline, CDR1 is SNHLY and CDR2 FYNNEI. CDR3 DNA: TGTGCCAGCAGTGAAAGGATCGATGGCTACACCTTC. This codes for CASSERIDGYTF.

This chain joins TRBV6-5 and TRBJ2-1; D possibly corresponds to TRBD1 (6 bases). V lost 2 bases to trimming and J lost 7 bases, with 9 bases between them. The CDR3 length is 13 residues. The germline V gene has CDR1 MNHEY and CDR2 SVGAGI. The CDR3 loop reads CASSYRDTNEQFF. CDR3 DNA: TGTGCCAGCAGTTACAGGGACACGAATGAGCAGTTCTTC.

J is TRBJ2-5 and V is TRBV28; perhaps D is TRBD1 or TRBD2 (6 bases each). This CDR3 comprises 14 residues. Germline-derived CDR1 and CDR2 are MDHEN and SYDVKM. The V end was cut by 6 bases, the J end by 7 bases, with 18 bases between. CDR3 coding DNA: TGTGCCAGCAGCATCGTGGGGGGCCCGGGGACCCAGTACTTC. This codes for CASSIVGGPGTQYF.

The CDR3 spells CASSTRGQGEQYF. The DNA of the CDR3 is TGTGCCAGCAGCACCCGGGGACAGGGCGAGCAGTACTTC. The J gene is TRBJ2-7, the V gene TRBV21-1; the D call in the table, TRBD1, was not verified against the DNA. TRBV21-1 is a pseudogene. CDR3 length equals 13 residues.

The chain links TRBV6-5 to TRBJ1-1; maybe TRBD1 (5 bases). The CDR3 loop spans 15 amino acids. The ends were cut back, 9 bases at V and 4 bases at J, with 21 bases in the middle. Germline loops: CDR1 MNHEY, CDR2 SVGAGI. CDR3 sequence: CASQPGRQGGTEAFF. Here the CDR3 DNA reads TGTGCCAGTCAACCCGGCCGCCAGGGTGGCACTGAAGCTTTCTTT.

In DNA, the CDR3 is TGTGCCAGCAGGCTTAGATCAGGAGCCAATTCACCCCTCCACTTT. Protein sequence: CASRLRSGANSPLHF. This chain uses TRBV13 with TRBJ1-6; no clear D. V lost 6 bases, J lost 7 bases, and 16 bases lay in between. The CDR3 is 15 amino acids. Germline V gene sequence: CDR1 PRHDT, CDR2 FYEKMQ (reference sequence).

This chain joins TRBV7-8 and TRBJ1-5, with D perhaps matching TRBD1 (5 bases). The V end was cut by 5 bases, the J end by 2 bases, with 13 bases between. The CDR3 sequence is 15 residues long. Looked up from germline, CDR1 is SGHVS and CDR2 is FQNEAQ. The DNA for the CDR3 is TGTGCCAGCAGCCAGAGGGACCTGGGCAATCAGCCCCAGCATTTT. This gives the protein CASSQRDLGNQPQHF. The whole variable domain, filled in from reference TRBV7-8 and TRBJ1-5, reads GAGVSQSPRYKVAKRGQDVALRCDPISGHVSLFWYQQALGQGPEFLTYFQNEAQLDKSGLPSDRFFAERPEGSVSTLKIQRTQQEDSAVYLCASSQRDLGNQPQHFGDGTRLSIL.